This is a list of T cell receptor beta chains from one sample in a study of T cells after yellow fever vaccination. TCRdb analysed the 5' RACE reads with MiXCR anew, one entry per CDR3 protein. Of some 240,000 distinct CDR3 sequences detected, about 5.2% appear once; the ten largest clones hold less than 3.5%. Here the sequenced sample was CD4+ T cells sorted from PBMCs, taken on the day of the yellow fever booster vaccination. Every receptor here comes from a man between 18 and 29 years old who received the YFV17D yellow fever vaccine. CDR3s include the opening cysteine and the closing phenylalanine or tryptophan. The order of the fields is clone size, J gene, D gene, V gene, CDR3 protein, CDR3 DNA. A D gene is named only where the DNA matches it firmly. Only some rows state a clone size, as once, few, many or a class for expanded clones.

abundance: NA
j_gene: TRBJ2-5
d_gene: NA
v_gene: TRBV3-1
CDR3aa: CASSHPVLGRETQYF
CDR3nt: TGTGCCAGCAGCCACCCAGTTTTAGGTCGCGAGACCCAGTACTTC

abundance: many
j_gene: TRBJ1-1
d_gene: NA
v_gene: TRBV5-5
CDR3aa: CASSSDGDLNSEAFF
CDR3nt: TGTGCCAGCAGCTCCGACGGGGACTTAAACTCTGAAGCTTTCTTT

abundance: many
j_gene: TRBJ1-1
d_gene: NA
v_gene: TRBV13
CDR3aa: CASSLLRGPEAFF
CDR3nt: TGTGCCAGCAGCTTATTGAGGGGCCCTGAAGCTTTCTTT

abundance: few
j_gene: TRBJ1-2
d_gene: NA
v_gene: TRBV11-2
CDR3aa: CASSFSQSDGYTF
CDR3nt: TGTGCCAGCAGCTTCAGTCAATCAGATGGCTACACCTTC

abundance: NA
j_gene: TRBJ2-6
d_gene: NA
v_gene: TRBV11-2
CDR3aa: CASSLERGANVLTF
CDR3nt: TGTGCCAGCAGCTTAGAACGGGGGGCCAACGTCCTGACTTTC

abundance: NA
j_gene: TRBJ1-5
d_gene: NA
v_gene: TRBV6-2/TRBV6-3
CDR3aa: CASSFGYSNQPQHF
CDR3nt: TGTGCCAGCAGTTTTGGCTATAGCAATCAGCCCCAGCATTTT

abundance: many
j_gene: TRBJ2-3
d_gene: NA
v_gene: TRBV7-9
CDR3aa: CASSPPGDTQYF
CDR3nt: TGTGCCAGCAGTCCCCCGGGGGATACGCAGTATTTT

abundance: many
j_gene: TRBJ1-6
d_gene: TRBD1
v_gene: TRBV7-2
CDR3aa: CASSWGQADNSPLHF
CDR3nt: TGTGCCAGCAGCTGGGGACAGGCCGATAATTCACCCCTCCACTTT

abundance: few
j_gene: TRBJ2-5
d_gene: TRBD2
v_gene: TRBV10-3
CDR3aa: CAIMRGLQETQYF
CDR3nt: TGTGCCATCATGAGGGGACTACAAGAGACCCAGTACTTC

abundance: NA
j_gene: TRBJ1-4
d_gene: NA
v_gene: TRBV4-3
CDR3aa: CASSQVSQGSEKLFF
CDR3nt: TGCGCCAGCAGCCAAGTTTCACAGGGATCTGAAAAACTGTTTTTT

abundance: many
j_gene: TRBJ1-4
d_gene: NA
v_gene: TRBV6-5
CDR3aa: CASSSRGGEDNEKLFF
CDR3nt: TGTGCCAGCAGTTCGCGAGGGGGGGAAGATAATGAAAAACTGTTTTTT

abundance: many
j_gene: TRBJ2-3
d_gene: TRBD1
v_gene: TRBV28
CDR3aa: CASSLQGAGWDTQYF
CDR3nt: TGTGCCAGCAGTTTGCAGGGGGCGGGATGGGATACGCAGTATTTT

abundance: NA
j_gene: TRBJ2-1
d_gene: NA
v_gene: TRBV7-2
CDR3aa: CASSFLIGVLNNEQFF
CDR3nt: TGTGCCAGCAGCTTCCTTATCGGGGTTCTAAACAATGAGCAGTTCTTC

abundance: NA
j_gene: TRBJ1-3
d_gene: NA
v_gene: TRBV5-6
CDR3aa: CASSPAGRVSGNTIYF
CDR3nt: TGTGCCAGCAGCCCGGCGGGACGGGTCTCTGGAAACACCATATATTTT

abundance: NA
j_gene: TRBJ2-7
d_gene: NA
v_gene: TRBV20-1
CDR3aa: CSARGHRPYEQYF
CDR3nt: TGCAGTGCAAGGGGACACCGACCCTACGAGCAGTACTTC

abundance: few
j_gene: TRBJ2-7
d_gene: TRBD1
v_gene: TRBV4-1
CDR3aa: CASSRWQGANTYEQYF
CDR3nt: TGCGCCAGCAGCCGGTGGCAGGGGGCCAACACCTACGAGCAGTACTTC

abundance: NA
j_gene: TRBJ1-1
d_gene: NA
v_gene: TRBV20-1
CDR3aa: CSAARPGLNTEAFF
CDR3nt: TGCAGTGCCGCCCGGCCCGGGTTGAACACTGAAGCTTTCTTT

abundance: many
j_gene: TRBJ2-3
d_gene: NA
v_gene: TRBV12-3/TRBV12-4
CDR3aa: CASSSRGTDTQYF
CDR3nt: TGTGCCAGCAGTTCAAGGGGCACAGATACGCAGTATTTT

abundance: few
j_gene: TRBJ2-2
d_gene: NA
v_gene: TRBV18
CDR3aa: CASSQENTGELFF
CDR3nt: TGTGCCAGCTCACAAGAGAACACCGGGGAGCTGTTTTTT

abundance: few
j_gene: TRBJ1-2
d_gene: NA
v_gene: TRBV6-5
CDR3aa: CASRETGSGGYTF
CDR3nt: TGTGCCAGCCGGGAAACAGGCTCAGGGGGCTACACCTTC

abundance: many
j_gene: TRBJ2-1
d_gene: NA
v_gene: TRBV5-4
CDR3aa: CASSLGGLSSYNEQFF
CDR3nt: TGTGCCAGCAGCTTGGGAGGCCTGAGCTCCTACAATGAGCAGTTCTTC

abundance: few
j_gene: TRBJ1-2
d_gene: NA
v_gene: TRBV15
CDR3aa: CATSITETANYGYTF
CDR3nt: TGTGCCACCAGCATTACAGAGACGGCTAACTATGGCTACACCTTC

abundance: NA
j_gene: TRBJ1-1
d_gene: NA
v_gene: TRBV4-3
CDR3aa: CASSQDSAGSDFPTEAFF
CDR3nt: TGCGCCAGCAGCCAAGATTCGGCAGGGTCCGACTTCCCCACTGAAGCTTTCTTT

abundance: NA
j_gene: TRBJ1-2
d_gene: NA
v_gene: TRBV30
CDR3aa: CAWGRAWGYTF
CDR3nt: TGTGCCTGGGGCAGGGCGTGGGGCTACACCTTC

abundance: many
j_gene: TRBJ2-5
d_gene: TRBD1
v_gene: TRBV7-6
CDR3aa: CASSLRPGGAGETQYF
CDR3nt: TGTGCCAGCAGCTTACGACCAGGGGGCGCGGGGGAGACCCAGTACTTC

abundance: NA
j_gene: TRBJ1-2
d_gene: NA
v_gene: TRBV18
CDR3aa: CASSPRTAGYTF
CDR3nt: TGTGCCAGCTCACCACGTACCGCTGGCTACACCTTC

abundance: few
j_gene: TRBJ2-5
d_gene: NA
v_gene: TRBV4-1
CDR3aa: CASSHIQETQYF
CDR3nt: TGCGCCAGCAGCCACATACAAGAGACCCAGTACTTC

abundance: many
j_gene: TRBJ2-3
d_gene: TRBD1
v_gene: TRBV6-1
CDR3aa: CASRHAGTGMLKRTDTQYF
CDR3nt: TGTGCCAGCAGGCACGCCGGGACAGGGATGTTAAAAAGGACAGATACGCAGTATTTT

abundance: NA
j_gene: TRBJ2-7
d_gene: NA
v_gene: TRBV5-5
CDR3aa: CASSSTLQGLYEQYF
CDR3nt: TGTGCCAGCAGCTCCACCCTACAGGGTCTCTACGAGCAGTACTTC

abundance: few
j_gene: TRBJ2-2
d_gene: NA
v_gene: TRBV28
CDR3aa: CASSFFLRGGELFF
CDR3nt: TGTGCCAGCAGTTTCTTCCTGCGGGGCGGGGAGCTGTTTTTT

abundance: NA
j_gene: TRBJ2-5
d_gene: TRBD2
v_gene: TRBV20-1
CDR3aa: CSARDTSGVEETQYF
CDR3nt: TGCAGTGCTAGAGATACCAGCGGGGTCGAAGAGACCCAGTACTTC